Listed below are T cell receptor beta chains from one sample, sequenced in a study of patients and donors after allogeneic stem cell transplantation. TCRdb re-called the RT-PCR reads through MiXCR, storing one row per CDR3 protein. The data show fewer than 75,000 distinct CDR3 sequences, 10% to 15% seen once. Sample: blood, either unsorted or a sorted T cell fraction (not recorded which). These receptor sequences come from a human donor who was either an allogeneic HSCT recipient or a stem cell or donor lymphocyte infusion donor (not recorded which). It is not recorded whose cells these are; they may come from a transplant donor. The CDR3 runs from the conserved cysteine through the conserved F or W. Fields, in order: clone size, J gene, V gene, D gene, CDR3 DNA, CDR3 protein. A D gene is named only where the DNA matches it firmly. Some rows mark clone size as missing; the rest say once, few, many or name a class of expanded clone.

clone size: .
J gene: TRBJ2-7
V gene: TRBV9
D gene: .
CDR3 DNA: TGTGCCAGCAGCGTAGAACAGGGCGTGAAACAGTACTTC
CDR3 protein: CASSVEQGVKQYF

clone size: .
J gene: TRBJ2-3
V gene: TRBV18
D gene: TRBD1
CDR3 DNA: TGTGCCAGCTCACCACAGGGGGCAACGAGCACAGATACGCAGTATTTT
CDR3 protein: CASSPQGATSTDTQYF

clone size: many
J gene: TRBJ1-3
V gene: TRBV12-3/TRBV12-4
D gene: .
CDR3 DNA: TGTGCCAGCAGTTTTGAGGGATTTGGAAACACCATATATTTT
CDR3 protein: CASSFEGFGNTIYF

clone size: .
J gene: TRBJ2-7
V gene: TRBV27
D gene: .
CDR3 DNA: TGTGCCACGACGGGGCAGGGGAGCTACGAGCAGTACTTC
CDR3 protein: CATTGQGSYEQYF

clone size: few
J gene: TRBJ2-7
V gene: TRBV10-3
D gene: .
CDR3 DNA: TGTGCCATCAGTGAGCAGGTCCCCCCTACCTACGAGCAGTACTTC
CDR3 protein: CAISEQVPPTYEQYF

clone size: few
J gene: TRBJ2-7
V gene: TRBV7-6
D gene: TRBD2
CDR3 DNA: TGTGCCAGCAGCTTAGTAGGGACTAGCGGGAGCGGACGCTCCTACGAGCAGTACTTC
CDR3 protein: CASSLVGTSGSGRSYEQYF

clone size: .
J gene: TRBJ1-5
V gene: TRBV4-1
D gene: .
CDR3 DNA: TGCGCCAGCAGCCAAGCGAGCCCCTGGCAGGTCGATCAGCCCCAGCATTTT
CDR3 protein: CASSQASPWQVDQPQHF

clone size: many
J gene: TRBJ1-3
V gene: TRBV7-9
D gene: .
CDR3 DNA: TGTGCCAGCAGCTCTTCCATCCCGATTTTT
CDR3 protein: CASSSSIPIF

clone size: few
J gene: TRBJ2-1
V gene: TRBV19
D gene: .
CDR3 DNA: TGTGCCAGTAGTATTTATGGTGTCGACAATGAGCAGTTCTTC
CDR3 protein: CASSIYGVDNEQFF

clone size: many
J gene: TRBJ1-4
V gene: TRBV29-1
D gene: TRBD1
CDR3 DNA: TGCAGCGTTAAAGGGACAGGGCCTAATGAAAAACTGTTTTTT
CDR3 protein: CSVKGTGPNEKLFF

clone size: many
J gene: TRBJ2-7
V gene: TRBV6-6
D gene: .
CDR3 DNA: TGTGCCAGCAGTTACTACTCGGGCGGGGCCACCTACGAGCAGTACTTC
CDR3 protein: CASSYYSGGATYEQYF

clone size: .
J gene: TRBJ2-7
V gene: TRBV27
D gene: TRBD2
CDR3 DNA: TGTGCCAGCAGTTCAATAATAGCGGGAGGACTCTGGGAGCAGTACTTC
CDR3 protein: CASSSIIAGGLWEQYF

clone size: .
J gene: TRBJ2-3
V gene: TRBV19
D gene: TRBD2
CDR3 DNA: TGTGCCAGTAGGGGAATAGCGGGAGGGCCTGGTTGGGATACGCAGTATTTT
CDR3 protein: CASRGIAGGPGWDTQYF

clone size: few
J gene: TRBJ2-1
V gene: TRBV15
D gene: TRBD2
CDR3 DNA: TGTGCCACCAGCAGAGATTTAGGCCTAGCGGGGCCCTACAATGAGCAGTTCTTC
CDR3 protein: CATSRDLGLAGPYNEQFF

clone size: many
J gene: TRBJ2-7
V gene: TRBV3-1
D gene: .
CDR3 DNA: TGTGCCAGCAGCCAACCTCTAGGACGGGGATCCTACGAGCAGTACTTC
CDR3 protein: CASSQPLGRGSYEQYF

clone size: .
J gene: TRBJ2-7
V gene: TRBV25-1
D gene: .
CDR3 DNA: TGTGCCAGCAATAGTCCGGGCTCCTACGAGCAGTACTTC
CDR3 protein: CASNSPGSYEQYF

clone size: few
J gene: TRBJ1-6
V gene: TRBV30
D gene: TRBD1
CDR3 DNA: TGTGCCTGGAGCCTACTAGAGACAGGGGGTTCACCCCTCCACTTT
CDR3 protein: CAWSLLETGGSPLHF

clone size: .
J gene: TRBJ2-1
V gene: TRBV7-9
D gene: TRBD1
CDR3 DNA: TGTGCCAGCAGCTTAGTGGCAGGGGGCGATGAGCAGTTCTTC
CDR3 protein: CASSLVAGGDEQFF

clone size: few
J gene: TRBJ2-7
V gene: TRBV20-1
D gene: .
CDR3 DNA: TGCAGCGTCGTGTGGGAAGAAGAGCAGTACTTC
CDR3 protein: CSVVWEEEQYF

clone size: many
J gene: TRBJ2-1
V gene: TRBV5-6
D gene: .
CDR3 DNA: TGTGCCAGCAGCTTGGCCATGAGGACCCCATACAATGAGCAGTTCTTC
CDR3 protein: CASSLAMRTPYNEQFF

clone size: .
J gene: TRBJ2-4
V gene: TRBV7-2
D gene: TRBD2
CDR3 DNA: TGTGCCAGCAGACTAGCGGGAGAAGGCATTCAGTACTTC
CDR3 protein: CASRLAGEGIQYF

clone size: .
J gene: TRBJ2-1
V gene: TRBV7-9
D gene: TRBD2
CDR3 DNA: TGTGCCAGCAGCCCTAGAAAAGCGGGAGCGAATTACAATGAGCAGTTCTTC
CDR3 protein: CASSPRKAGANYNEQFF

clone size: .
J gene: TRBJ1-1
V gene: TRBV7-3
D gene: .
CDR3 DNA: TGTGCCAGCAGTCTAGGGATGGGGAACACTGAAGCTTTCTTT
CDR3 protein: CASSLGMGNTEAFF

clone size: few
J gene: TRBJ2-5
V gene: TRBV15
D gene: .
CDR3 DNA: TGTGCCACCAGCAGAGATTTCGGTCTAGCCCCGCAAGAGACCCAGTACTTC
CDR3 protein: CATSRDFGLAPQETQYF

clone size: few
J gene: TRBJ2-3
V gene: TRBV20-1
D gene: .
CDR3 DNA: TGCAGTGCTCCGCGGGTGGCCCGGGGCACAGATACGCAGTATTTT
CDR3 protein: CSAPRVARGTDTQYF

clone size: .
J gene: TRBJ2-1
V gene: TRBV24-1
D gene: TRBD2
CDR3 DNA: TGTGCCACCAGTGAGGCCGGGACTAGCGAGGTGGATGAGCAGTTCTTC
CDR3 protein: CATSEAGTSEVDEQFF

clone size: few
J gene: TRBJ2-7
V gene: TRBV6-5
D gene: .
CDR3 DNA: TGTGCCAGCAGTTACTGGGATGGGGAGCAGTACTTC
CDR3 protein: CASSYWDGEQYF

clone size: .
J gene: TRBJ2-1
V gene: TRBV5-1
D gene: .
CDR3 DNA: TGCGCCAGCAGCCCCTATCTTGGAGCGGTGCAAGACAATGAGCAGTTCTTC
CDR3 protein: CASSPYLGAVQDNEQFF

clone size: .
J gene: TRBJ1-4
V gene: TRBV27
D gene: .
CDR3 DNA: TGTGCCAGCAGTTATACAGGGAGTAATGAAAAACTGTTTTTT
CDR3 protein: CASSYTGSNEKLFF

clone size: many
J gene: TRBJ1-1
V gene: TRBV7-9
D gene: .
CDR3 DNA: TGTGCCAGCAGCTTAGTTCATACCGCGAACACTGAAGCTTTCTTT
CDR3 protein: CASSLVHTANTEAFF

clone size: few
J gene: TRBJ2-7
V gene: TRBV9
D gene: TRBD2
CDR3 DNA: TGTGCCAGCAGCGTAACTTGGTACGGCGGGGGCTACGAGCAGTACTTC
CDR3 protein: CASSVTWYGGGYEQYF

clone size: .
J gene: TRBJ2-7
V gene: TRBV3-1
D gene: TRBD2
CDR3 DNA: TGTGCCAGCAGCCTCTGGGGGAGGGCCTCCTACGAGCAGTACTTC
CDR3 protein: CASSLWGRASYEQYF

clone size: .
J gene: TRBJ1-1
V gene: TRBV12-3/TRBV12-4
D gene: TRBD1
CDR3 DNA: TGTGCCAGCAGTTTAATCCGCCGGGACAGGGGTTTTAACACTGAAGCTTTCTTT
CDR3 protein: CASSLIRRDRGFNTEAFF

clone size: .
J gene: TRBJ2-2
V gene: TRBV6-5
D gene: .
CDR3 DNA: TGTGCCAGCAGTTTAAGAAACACCGGGGAGCTGTTTTTT
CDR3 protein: CASSLRNTGELFF

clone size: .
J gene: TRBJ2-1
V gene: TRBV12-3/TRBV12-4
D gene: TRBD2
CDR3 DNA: TGTGCCAGCAGCCTGGGACTAGCGGGTATCAATGAGCAGTTCTTC
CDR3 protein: CASSLGLAGINEQFF

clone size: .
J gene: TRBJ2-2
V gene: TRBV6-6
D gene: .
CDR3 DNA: TGTGCCAGCAGATACCCTGCCGGGGAGCTGTTTTTT
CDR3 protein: CASRYPAGELFF

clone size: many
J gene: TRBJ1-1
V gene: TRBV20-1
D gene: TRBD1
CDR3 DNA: TGCAGTGCTAGGGACCCGACAGGGCAGGGAATGAACACTGAAGCTTTCTTT
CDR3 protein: CSARDPTGQGMNTEAFF

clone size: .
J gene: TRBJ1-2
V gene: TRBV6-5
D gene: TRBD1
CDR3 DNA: TGTGCCAGCAGACGGGACAGCCCCTATGGCTACACCTTC
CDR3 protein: CASRRDSPYGYTF

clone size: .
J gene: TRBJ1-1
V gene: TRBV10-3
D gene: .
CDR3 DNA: TGTGCCATCAGTGAAGATGGGGGATGGACTGAAGCTTTCTTT
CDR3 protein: CAISEDGGWTEAFF